One and the same sample provided the 22 T cell receptor beta chains below, sequenced in a study of PD-L1 blockade in urothelial cancer. The assay was immunoSEQ multiplex PCR, and TCRdb's table has in-frame clones only and misses some. The sample records approximately 80,000 clones, more than 75% being singletons. The source material was PBMCs, sampled around atezolizumab (anti-PD-L1) treatment. Receptor source: a man aged 65 to 85 with urothelial cancer.

In its sample, this clone was seen a few times. J is TRBJ2-1 and V is TRBV30; D is perhaps TRBD2 (5 bases). The germline V gene encodes CDR1 GTSNPN and CDR2 SVGIG (reference sequence). The V and J ends lost 2 bases and 0 bases respectively, with 8 bases between them. This CDR3 contains 14 residues. In nucleotides, the CDR3 is TGTGCCTGGAGTTTTGGAGGCTCCTACAATGAGCAGTTCTTC. It is translated as CAWSFGGSYNEQFF.

The chain joins TRBV9 to TRBJ2-2; 8 bases map to TRBD2. V shed 0 bases, J shed 4 bases, and the junction held 14 bases outside the gene matches. Germline assignment: CDR1 SGDLS and CDR2 YYNGEE. The CDR3 spans 19 residues. In nucleotides, the CDR3 is TGTGCCAGCAGCGTAGAAGACCTGGGGCTAGCGGGTCCCACCGGGGAGCTGTTTTTT. Amino acids: CASSVEDLGLAGPTGELFF. Together with reference TRBV9 and TRBJ2-2, the CDR3 gives the full variable domain: DSGVTQTPKHLITATGQRVTLRCSPRSGDLSVYWYQQSLDQGLQFLIQYYNGEERAKGNILERFSAQQFPDLHSELNLSSLELGDSALYFCASSVEDLGLAGPTGELFFGEGSRLTVL.

This sequence joins TRBV5-1 and TRBJ2-3; TRBD2 might be the D (6 bases). The V end lost 2 bases, the J end lost 2 bases, and 12 bases lay between the germline ends. CDR1 is SGHRS, CDR2 YFSETQ, per germline. The CDR3 consists of 15 residues. CDR3 residues: CASSFVGTDTDTQYF. The CDR3 nucleotides are TGCGCCAGCAGCTTCGTCGGGACTGACACAGATACGCAGTATTTT.

The V call is TRBV9, the J call TRBJ2-2; possibly TRBD2 for D (7 bases). Germline loops: CDR1 SGDLS, CDR2 YYNGEE. This CDR3 region has 16 residues. Trimming pared 0 bases from V and 4 bases from J, leaving 13 bases between. The CDR3 reads CASSVGGGAITGELFF. The CDR3 nucleotides read TGTGCCAGCAGCGTAGGAGGGGGGGCGATCACCGGGGAGCTGTTTTTT.

This clone has just a few counts. This rearrangement joins TRBV30 to TRBJ1-2; D unclear. In germline, CDR1 is GTSNPN, CDR2 SVGIG (reference sequence). The CDR3 sequence is 11 residues long. Trimming took off 2 bases at V and 8 bases at J, with 9 bases between the two ends. The CDR3 DNA reads as TGTGCCTGGAGTTCGGGGTTGGGCTACACCTTC. It yields the protein CAWSSGLGYTF.

The chain joins TRBV7-9 to TRBJ2-1; 10 bases are shared with TRBD1. The germline CDR1 and CDR2 sequences are SEHNR and FQNEAQ (reference sequence). The CDR3 contains 15 residues. Trimming at V came to 3 bases and at J to 6 bases, leaving 5 bases not matched to a gene. CDR3 in amino acids: CASSLGTGVGNEQFF. DNA of the CDR3: TGTGCCAGCAGCTTGGGGACAGGGGTGGGCAATGAGCAGTTCTTC. Full variable domain (remainder filled in from reference TRBV7-9 and TRBJ2-1): DTGVSQNPRHKITKRGQNVTFRCDPISEHNRLYWYRQTLGQGPEFLTYFQNEAQLEKSRLLSDRFSAERPKGSFSTLEIQRTEQGDSAMYLCASSLGTGVGNEQFFGPGTRLTVL.

The chain carries TRBV2 and TRBJ1-2, with no clear D. The CDR3 consists of 14 residues. CDR1 is SNHLY, CDR2 FYNNEI, per germline. V was clipped by 7 bases and J by 0 bases, with 12 bases between them. The CDR3 region is CASTPGSTNYGYTF. Written as DNA, the CDR3 is TGTGCCAGCACCCCCGGGAGTACTAACTATGGCTACACCTTC. Full variable domain (missing parts from reference TRBV2 and TRBJ1-2): EPEVTQTPSHQVTQMGQEVILRCVPISNHLYFYWYRQILGQKVEFLVSFYNNEISEKSEIFDDQFSVERPDGSNFTLKIRSTKLEDSAMYFCASTPGSTNYGYTFGSGTRLTVV.

This CDR3 is CATYARLGYTF. CDR3 in DNA: TGTGCCACATACGCCAGGCTCGGCTACACCTTC. This chain joins TRBV7-9 and TRBJ1-2; D unclear. CDR1 SEHNR and CDR2 FQNEAQ come from the germline V gene (reference sequence). This CDR3 contains 11 residues. Trimming cost V 10 bases and J 8 bases, with 14 bases left between them.

This chain connects TRBV7-2 to TRBJ1-3; 8 positions match TRBD1. The CDR3 loop spans 16 amino acids. From germline, CDR1 is SGHTA and CDR2 FQGNSA. Losses at the gene ends were 2 bases for V and 0 bases for J; bases not matched to a gene: 3. CDR3 DNA: TGTGCCAGCAGCTTAAGACAGGGGCGCTCTGGAAACACCATATATTTT. Translation gives CASSLRQGRSGNTIYF.

The J gene is TRBJ1-2, the V gene TRBV2; D is perhaps TRBD1 (6 bases). Germline CDR1 and CDR2: SNHLY and FYNNEI. The CDR3 extends over 13 amino acids. Trimming removed 4 bases at V and 3 bases at J, with 9 bases between. The CDR3 DNA sequence: TGTGCCAGCAGTGGGGAGGGGGACTATGGCTACACCTTC. It yields the protein CASSGEGDYGYTF.

The V call is TRBV19, the J call TRBJ2-2; D is perhaps TRBD2 (6 bases). V lost 7 bases and J lost 1, with 13 bases in between. The CDR3 is made up of 15 amino acids. Germline V gene lookup returns CDR1 LNHDA and CDR2 SQIVND (reference sequence). The CDR3 loop reads CASTSWGVNTGELFF. The CDR3 DNA reads as TGTGCCAGTACCTCTTGGGGGGTGAACACCGGGGAGCTGTTTTTT.

The chain recombines TRBV15 with TRBJ1-4; the match to TRBD1 covers 9 bases. CDR1 and CDR2 (germline): LNHNV, YYDKDF (reference sequence). The trim removed 1 base at V and 10 bases at J, leaving 16 bases unmatched. The CDR3 loop spans 18 amino acids. The CDR3 region is CATSRAGAVGTGRGKLFF. The CDR3 DNA reads as TGTGCCACCAGCAGAGCCGGTGCGGTCGGGACAGGGCGAGGAAAACTGTTTTTT.

The gene calls are TRBV4-3 and TRBJ2-3; 8 positions agree with TRBD1. CDR3 length: 16 residues. The trim removed 0 bases at V and 3 bases at J, leaving 5 bases unmatched. Germline assignment: CDR1 LGHNA and CDR2 YSLEER. The CDR3 sequence is CASSQDGTGWTDTQYF. The CDR3 coding sequence is TGCGCCAGCAGCCAAGATGGGACAGGTTGGACAGATACGCAGTATTTT.

This clone was observed once. This chain connects TRBV18 to TRBJ2-5; D is ambiguous. Germline V gives CDR1 KGHSH, CDR2 LQKENI. This CDR3 is built from 11 residues. Between the trimmed V and J ends, which lost 2 bases and 5 bases, there was a span of 3 bases. For the CDR3, the DNA is TGTGCCAGCTCACCAGCGGAGACCCAGTACTTC. As protein: CASSPAETQYF.

The chain carries TRBV5-8 and TRBJ1-2; TRBD1 matches 7 bases. CDR3 length equals 13 residues. The germline V gene encodes CDR1 SGHTS and CDR2 YDEGEE. V was pared by 5 bases and J by 10 bases, with 11 bases of the junction left unmatched. The CDR3 DNA follows: TGTGCCAGCAGATGGACAGGTGGACTGTACTACACCTTC. Protein: CASRWTGGLYYTF.

The rearrangement uses TRBV7-3 and TRBJ1-1; the D is unclear. The CDR3 has 14 amino acids. The germline CDR1 and CDR2 sequences are SGHTA and FQGTGA. Trimming took off 1 base at V and 9 bases at J, with 15 bases between the two ends. DNA for the CDR3: TGTGCCAGCAGCTTAAGCGAGGGCCGGGGAAAAGCTTTCTTT. Amino acid sequence: CASSLSEGRGKAFF.

This clone was observed a handful of times. The chain carries TRBV6-6 and TRBJ1-1; a weak D match, TRBD1 (6 bases). The CDR3 has 13 residues. Between the trimmed V and J ends, which lost 6 bases and 3 bases, there was a span of 11 bases. Germline CDR1 is MNHNY and CDR2 is SVGAGI (reference sequence). Here the CDR3 DNA reads TGTGCCAGCAGGGTTTACAGGGACACTGAAGCTTTCTTT. Its translation is CASRVYRDTEAFF.

The rearrangement joins TRBV18 to TRBJ1-2; 7 bases match TRBD1. This CDR3 has 15 residues. The junction had 11 bases not matched to a gene; V was cut back by 4 bases and J by 6 bases. Germline CDR1 KGHSH, CDR2 LQKENI. CDR3 region: CASSLEDRQRHGYTF. The CDR3 DNA follows: TGTGCCAGCTCACTAGAGGACAGGCAAAGGCATGGCTACACCTTC. Full variable domain (remainder filled in from reference TRBV18 and TRBJ1-2): NAGVMQNPRHLVRRRGQEARLRCSPMKGHSHVYWYRQLPEEGLKFMVYLQKENIIDESGMPKERFSAEFPKEGPSILRIQQVVRGDSAAYFCASSLEDRQRHGYTFGSGTRLTVV.

This clone was counted a single time. The V gene is TRBV5-4, the J gene TRBJ1-2, with 10 bases lining up with TRBD1. The CDR3 is 14 amino acids. With V trimmed by 3 bases and J by 2 bases, 1 base remained unmatched. Germline V gene data show CDR1 as SGHNT and CDR2 as YYREEE (reference sequence). CDR3 in amino acids: CASSWDRGNYGYTF. The DNA for the CDR3 is TGTGCCAGCAGCTGGGACAGGGGAAACTATGGCTACACCTTC. The complete variable domain, with remaining parts taken from reference TRBV5-4 and TRBJ1-2, reads ETGVTQSPTHLIKTRGQQVTLRCSSQSGHNTVSWYQQALGQGPQFIFQYYREEENGRGNFPPRFSGLQFPNYSSELNVNALELDDSALYLCASSWDRGNYGYTFGSGTRLTVV.

This chain links TRBV29-1 with TRBJ2-7, with 7 bases that match TRBD1. The V gene's germline CDR1 is SQVTM and CDR2 ANQGSEA. The CDR3 loop spans 13 amino acids. V lost 5 bases, J lost 2 bases, and 6 bases stayed unmatched. CDR3 nucleotides: TGCAGCGTTTCCGGGACAGCGACCTACGAGCAGTACTTC. Residues: CSVSGTATYEQYF.

This chain joins TRBV19 and TRBJ2-7; D unclear. The CDR3 contains 15 residues. The germline V gene encodes CDR1 LNHDA and CDR2 SQIVND (reference sequence). V dropped 2 bases and J dropped 7 bases, with 18 bases sitting between them. CDR3 DNA: TGTGCCAGTAGTATAAGAGGAGCGCCGCCCGGGGAGCAGTACTTC. Translation: CASSIRGAPPGEQYF.

Regarding this clone: One junction end does not reproduce the germline sequence, and a read error may be involved. The V and J genes are TRBV7-7 and TRBJ2-3, with 9 positions matching TRBD2. The CDR3 runs to 17 residues. The V gene's germline CDR1 is SSHAT and CDR2 FNYEAQ (reference sequence). In DNA form, the CDR3 reads TGTGCTAGCAGCCAGAACTGGGCTAGCGGGAAAACAGATACGCAGTATTTT. Protein: CASSQNWASGKTDTQYF.